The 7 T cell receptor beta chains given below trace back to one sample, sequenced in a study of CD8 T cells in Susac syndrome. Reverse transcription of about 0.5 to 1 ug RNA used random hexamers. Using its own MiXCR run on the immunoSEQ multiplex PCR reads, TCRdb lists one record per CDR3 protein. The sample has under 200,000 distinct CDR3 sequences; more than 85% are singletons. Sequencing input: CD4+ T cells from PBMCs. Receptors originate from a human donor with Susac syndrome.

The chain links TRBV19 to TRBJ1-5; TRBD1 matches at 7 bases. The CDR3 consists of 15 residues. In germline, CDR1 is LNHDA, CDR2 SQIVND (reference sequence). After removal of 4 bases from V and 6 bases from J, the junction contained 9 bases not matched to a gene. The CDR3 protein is CASSTDRVGSQPQHF. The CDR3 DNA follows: TGTGCCAGTAGTACAGACAGGGTCGGGTCTCAGCCCCAGCATTTT. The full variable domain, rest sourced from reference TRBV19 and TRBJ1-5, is DGGITQSPKYLFRKEGQNVTLSCEQNLNHDAMYWYRQDPGQGLRLIYYSQIVNDFQKGDIAEGYSVSREKKESFPLTVTSAQKNPTAFYLCASSTDRVGSQPQHFGDGTRLSIL.

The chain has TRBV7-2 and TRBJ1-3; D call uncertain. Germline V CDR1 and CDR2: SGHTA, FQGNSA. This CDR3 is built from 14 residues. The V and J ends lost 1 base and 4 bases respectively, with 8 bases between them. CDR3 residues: CASSLGGSGNTIYF. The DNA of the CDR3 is TGTGCCAGCAGCTTAGGGGGATCAGGAAACACCATATATTTT.

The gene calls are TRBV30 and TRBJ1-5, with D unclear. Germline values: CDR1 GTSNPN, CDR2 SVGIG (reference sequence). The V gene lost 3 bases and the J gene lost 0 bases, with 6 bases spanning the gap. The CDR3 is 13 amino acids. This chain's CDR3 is CAWSTYSNQPQHF. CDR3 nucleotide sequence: TGTGCCTGGAGCACATATAGCAATCAGCCCCAGCATTTT.

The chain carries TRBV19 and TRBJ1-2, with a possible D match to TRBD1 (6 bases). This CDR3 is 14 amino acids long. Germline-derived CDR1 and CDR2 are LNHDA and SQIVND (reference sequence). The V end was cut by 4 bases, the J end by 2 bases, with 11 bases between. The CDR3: CASSTRTVNYGYTF. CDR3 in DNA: TGTGCCAGTAGTACAAGGACAGTAAACTATGGCTACACCTTC.

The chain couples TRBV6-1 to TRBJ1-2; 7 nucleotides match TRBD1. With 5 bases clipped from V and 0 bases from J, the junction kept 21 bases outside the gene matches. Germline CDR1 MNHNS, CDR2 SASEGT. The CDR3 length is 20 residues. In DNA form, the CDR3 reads TGTGCCAGCAGTCATGCAAGACAGGGCCCACTATCAAGGACTAACTATGGCTACACCTTC. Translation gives CASSHARQGPLSRTNYGYTF.

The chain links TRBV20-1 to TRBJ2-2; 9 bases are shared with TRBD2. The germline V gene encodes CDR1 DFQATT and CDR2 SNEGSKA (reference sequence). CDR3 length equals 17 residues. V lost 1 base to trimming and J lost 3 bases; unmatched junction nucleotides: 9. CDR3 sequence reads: CSARVVLAGRYTGELFF. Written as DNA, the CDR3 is TGCAGTGCTAGAGTCGTCCTAGCGGGAAGGTACACCGGGGAGCTGTTTTTT.

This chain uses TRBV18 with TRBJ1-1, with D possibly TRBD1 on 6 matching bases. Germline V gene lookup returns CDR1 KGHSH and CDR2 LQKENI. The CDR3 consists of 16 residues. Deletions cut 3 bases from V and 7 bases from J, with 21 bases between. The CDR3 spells CASSPPHRQGTIEAFF. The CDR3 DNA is TGTGCCAGCTCACCGCCTCATCGGCAGGGGACAATTGAAGCTTTCTTT.